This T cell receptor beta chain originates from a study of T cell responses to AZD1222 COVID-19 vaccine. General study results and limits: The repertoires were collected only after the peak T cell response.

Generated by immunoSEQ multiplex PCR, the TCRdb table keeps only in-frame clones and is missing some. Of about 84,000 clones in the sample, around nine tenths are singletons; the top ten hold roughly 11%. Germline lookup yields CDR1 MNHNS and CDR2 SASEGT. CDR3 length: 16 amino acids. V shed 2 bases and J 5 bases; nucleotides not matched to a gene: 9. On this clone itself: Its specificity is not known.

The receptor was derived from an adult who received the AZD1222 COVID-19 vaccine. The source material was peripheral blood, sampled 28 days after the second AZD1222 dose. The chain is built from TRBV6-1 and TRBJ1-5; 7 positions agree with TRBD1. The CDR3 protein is CASSEPAAGGYQPQHF. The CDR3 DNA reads TGTGCCAGCAGTGAACCTGCTGCAGGGGGATATCAGCCCCAGCATTTT.